This entry lists 22 T cell receptor beta chains sequenced from one sample in a study of shared clonotypes between healthy human individuals. Produced via immunoSEQ multiplex PCR; TCRdb's table is partial and in-frame only. The sample holds under 2.5 million clones, 80% to 95% seen once. Sequencing was performed on naive CD4+ T cells from PBMCs. Subset described: CD45RA+ positively selected. These receptors came from a man aged 18 to 29 in good health. Some clones in this sample may be carry-over from other donors' samples.

J is TRBJ2-5 and V is TRBV12-5, with 7 nucleotides matching TRBD2. The germline gives CDR1 LGHNT, CDR2 FRNRAP. This CDR3 is built from 13 residues. With V trimmed by 3 bases and J by 5 bases, 3 bases remained unmatched. The CDR3, as DNA: TGTGCTAGTGGTTTACGGGGGGTGGAGACCCAGTACTTC. It yields the protein CASGLRGVETQYF.

This clone showed up just once. The rearrangement links TRBV11-2 to TRBJ1-1; D possibly corresponds to TRBD1 (6 bases). V lost 1 base to trimming and J lost 11 bases, with 14 bases between them. Per the germline V gene, CDR1 is SGHAT and CDR2 is FQNNGV. This CDR3 comprises 13 residues. The DNA for the CDR3 is TGTGCCAGCAGCTTAGTTTGGGGGGGCGATGCTTTCTTT. Protein sequence: CASSLVWGGDAFF.

The J gene is TRBJ1-3, the V gene TRBV18; D not certain. The germline CDR1 and CDR2 sequences are KGHSH and LQKENI. The CDR3 runs to 14 residues. Trimming shortened V by 4 bases and J by 4 bases, and 11 bases separated the two germline ends. CDR3 sequence: CASSRATGGNTIYF. The CDR3 nucleotides are TGTGCCAGCTCACGTGCAACGGGAGGAAACACCATATATTTT.

V usage is TRBV5-4 and J usage is TRBJ2-7; TRBD2 aligns across 13 bases. The germline V gene has CDR1 SGHNT and CDR2 YYREEE (reference sequence). V was pared by 2 bases and J by 6 bases, with 5 bases of the junction left unmatched. This CDR3 region has 15 residues. The CDR3 nucleotides read TGTGCCAGCAGCTTTCCGGGACTAGCGGGACCCGAGCAGTACTTC. The encoded protein is CASSFPGLAGPEQYF.

This chain links TRBV28 with TRBJ2-7; D uncertain. The V end lost 3 bases, the J end lost 6 bases, and 6 bases lay between the germline ends. The CDR3 contains 11 residues. Germline V gives CDR1 MDHEN, CDR2 SYDVKM. The CDR3 DNA is TGTGCCAGCAGTTTCGTGGGCGAGCAGTACTTC. This gives the protein CASSFVGEQYF. Full variable domain (remainder filled in from reference TRBV28 and TRBJ2-7): DVKVTQSSRYLVKRTGEKVFLECVQDMDHENMFWYRQDPGLGLRLIYFSYDVKMKEKGDIPEGYSVSREKKERFSLILESASTNQTSMYLCASSFVGEQYFGPGTRLTVT.

Of note for this clone: This sample includes further DNA sequences coding for the same CDR3. The chain uses TRBV9 and TRBJ2-5; 9 bases map to TRBD1. The germline gives CDR1 SGDLS, CDR2 YYNGEE. This CDR3 is built from 15 residues. V gave up 4 bases and J gave up 1 base; unmatched junction bases: 5. The CDR3 here is CASSPEDRGQETQYF. The DNA of the CDR3 is TGTGCCAGCAGCCCAGAGGACAGGGGCCAAGAGACCCAGTACTTC. Looking up the rest from reference TRBV9 and TRBJ2-5 gives the full variable domain: DSGVTQTPKHLITATGQRVTLRCSPRSGDLSVYWYQQSLDQGLQFLIQYYNGEERAKGNILERFSAQQFPDLHSELNLSSLELGDSALYFCASSPEDRGQETQYFGPGTRLLVL.

The CDR3 is CASIPQRQETQYF. The CDR3 nucleotides read TGTGCCAGCATCCCTCAGCGCCAAGAGACCCAGTACTTC. The chain has TRBV11-3 and TRBJ2-5; D unresolved. This CDR3 contains 13 residues. The V end was cut by 7 bases, the J end by 1 base, with 10 bases between. Germline values: CDR1 SGHNT, CDR2 YENEEA.

The chain has TRBV7-2 and TRBJ2-5; maybe TRBD2 (6 bases). The CDR3 contains 12 residues. Looked up from germline, CDR1 is SGHTA and CDR2 is FQGNSA. V was pared by 5 bases and J by 7 bases, with 11 bases between. CDR3 in amino acids: CASSLERVTQYF. Here the CDR3 DNA reads TGTGCCAGCAGCCTAGAGCGGGTGACCCAGTACTTC.

This sequence joins TRBV28 and TRBJ2-7; D is undetermined. Germline V lookup: CDR1 MDHEN, CDR2 SYDVKM. Trimming took off 8 bases at V and 0 bases at J, with 8 bases between the two ends. The CDR3 is made up of 12 amino acids. For the CDR3, the DNA is TGTGCCAGCGCTCCGCACTCCTACGAGCAGTACTTC. This gives the protein CASAPHSYEQYF.

This chain uses TRBV6-5 with TRBJ2-5, with D possibly matching TRBD2 (6 bases). Trimming removed 2 bases from V and 11 bases from J, with 18 bases in between. This CDR3 comprises 14 residues. Germline CDR1 and CDR2: MNHEY and SVGAGI. The CDR3 here is CASSYAGTPFRQYF. The CDR3 DNA sequence: TGTGCCAGCAGTTACGCGGGAACTCCTTTTAGGCAGTACTTC.

V usage is TRBV7-2 and J usage is TRBJ1-4, with D possibly being TRBD1 (6 bases). V lost 2 bases to trimming and J lost 0 bases, with 16 bases between them. Germline CDR1 reads SGHTA; CDR2 reads FQGNSA. The CDR3 is 18 amino acids. CDR3 sequence reads: CASSLLGQGFATNEKLFF. CDR3 DNA sequence: TGTGCCAGCAGCTTATTGGGGCAGGGGTTTGCAACTAATGAAAAACTGTTTTTT.

J is TRBJ1-1 and V is TRBV30, with D perhaps matching TRBD1 (5 bases). Trimming cost V 5 bases and J 6 bases, with 10 bases left between them. Looked up from germline, CDR1 is GTSNPN and CDR2 is SVGIG (reference sequence). The CDR3 extends over 11 amino acids. CDR3 sequence: CAWGRGSEAFF. The DNA for the CDR3 is TGTGCCTGGGGCCGGGGGTCTGAAGCTTTCTTT.

The J gene is TRBJ2-7, the V gene TRBV9, with D perhaps TRBD1 (6 bases). The V end was cut by 4 bases, the J end by 6 bases, with 14 bases between. Germline V lookup: CDR1 SGDLS, CDR2 YYNGEE. The CDR3 is made up of 13 amino acids. CDR3 protein: CASSPQGSGEQYF. CDR3 DNA: TGTGCCAGCAGCCCACAGGGTTCGGGCGAGCAGTACTTC.

The chain joins TRBV28 to TRBJ2-1; D gene unclear. The V end lost 8 bases, the J end lost 0 bases, and 14 bases lay between the germline ends. CDR1 is MDHEN, CDR2 SYDVKM, per germline. This CDR3 has 15 amino acids. CDR3 loop: CASLDSPGSYNEQFF. CDR3 nucleotide sequence: TGTGCCAGCCTAGATAGCCCGGGCTCCTACAATGAGCAGTTCTTC.

The rearrangement joins TRBV7-9 to TRBJ2-1; D is possibly TRBD1 (6 bases). The V end lost 5 bases, the J end lost 10 bases, and 9 bases lay between the germline ends. CDR1 and CDR2 from the germline V gene are SEHNR and FQNEAQ (reference sequence). The length of the CDR3 is 11 residues. The CDR3 DNA follows: TGTGCCAGCAGCGATACAGGGGAGCAGTTCTTC. It codes for CASSDTGEQFF.

V usage is TRBV5-1 and J usage is TRBJ2-7; 11 bases are a match to TRBD2. Germline CDR1 reads SGHRS; CDR2 reads YFSETQ. The trim removed 2 bases at V and 4 bases at J, leaving 5 bases unmatched. This CDR3 region has 15 residues. CDR3: CASSLIAGGQYEQYF. CDR3 DNA: TGCGCCAGCAGCTTAATAGCGGGAGGGCAGTACGAGCAGTACTTC.

V is TRBV4-3 and J is TRBJ2-6; TRBD1 matches 12 bases. The CDR3 spans 18 residues. CDR1 LGHNA and CDR2 YSLEER come from the germline V gene. Trimming cost V 4 bases and J 4 bases; bases outside gene matches: 8. The CDR3 loop is CASSPWPGQGAGANVLTF. The DNA for the CDR3 is TGCGCCAGCAGCCCGTGGCCGGGACAGGGGGCAGGGGCCAACGTCCTGACTTTC.

The rearrangement links TRBV29-1 to TRBJ1-1; D is undetermined. The CDR3 extends over 13 amino acids. V was trimmed by 7 bases and J by 0 bases, leaving 12 bases between them. The germline V gene has CDR1 SQVTM and CDR2 ANQGSEA. CDR3 coding DNA: TGCAGCGCCTTTAAGGAAGTGAACACTGAAGCTTTCTTT. Its protein is CSAFKEVNTEAFF.

The chain is built from TRBV27 and TRBJ2-1; D is perhaps TRBD1 (6 bases). Germline assignment: CDR1 MNHEY and CDR2 SMNVEV (reference sequence). This CDR3 has 15 residues. With 6 bases removed from V and 11 bases from J, the gap between germline ends came to 23 bases. The CDR3 nucleotides are TGTGCCAGCAGGTCCCCCCCAGGGACATTAGGGAAGCAGTTCTTC. This gives the protein CASRSPPGTLGKQFF.

The rearrangement joins TRBV5-1 to TRBJ2-2; D remains ambiguous. The CDR3 is 14 residues long. Germline V gene lookup returns CDR1 SGHRS and CDR2 YFSETQ. V was trimmed by 0 bases and J by 5 bases, leaving 8 bases between them. Here the CDR3 reads CASSLGAVTGELFF. The DNA of the CDR3 is TGCGCCAGCAGCTTGGGGGCGGTAACCGGGGAGCTGTTTTTT.

To note about this clone: The identical CDR3 is also encoded by other nucleotide sequences in the sample. The rearrangement links TRBV28 to TRBJ2-1, with 9 bases fitting TRBD1. The V segment lost 5 bases and the J segment 6 bases; nucleotides outside the gene matches: 8. Germline CDR1 reads MDHEN; CDR2 reads SYDVKM. The CDR3 spans 15 residues. CDR3 nucleotide sequence: TGTGCCAGCAGTCCTCCGGGACAGGGAGGCAATGAGCAGTTCTTC. It codes for CASSPPGQGGNEQFF.

The V and J genes are TRBV6-5 and TRBJ2-7, with 12 bases identical to TRBD2. V shed 6 bases, J shed 4 bases, and the junction held 7 bases outside the gene matches. This CDR3 region has 15 residues. Germline CDR1 and CDR2: MNHEY and SVGAGI. The CDR3 region has the DNA TGTGCCAGCAGCCCCACTAGCGGGAGGCTTTACGAGCAGTACTTC. As protein: CASSPTSGRLYEQYF.